This T cell receptor (beta chain) originates from a study of OX40 agonist ivuxolimab in advanced cancers. On the study more broadly: Averaging roughly 60 years in age, with a range of about 23 to 80, the cohort was around 85% male. Earlier treatment with anti-PD-1, anti-PD-L1 or anti-CTLA-4 was permitted, and 30% to 40% had received some.

V was pared by 5 bases and J by 4 bases, with 6 bases of the junction left unmatched. This CDR3 spans 15 amino acids. In germline, CDR1 is LGHNA, CDR2 YNFKEQ. Comments on this clone: Its target is unknown.

Findings and limits, study-wide: Partial responders at 0.1-3.0 mg/kg showed near-lowest clonal expansion. Also present in some nonresponders was a low level of normalized T-cell clonal expansion.

Data came from immunoSEQ multiplex PCR; TCRdb stores just in-frame clones and leaves some out. Of 90,000 to 100,000 clones in the sample, more than 85% were seen once. This TCR came from an adult with an advanced solid tumor such as melanoma, head and neck, liver or kidney cancer. The input for sequencing was CD4+ or CD8+ T cells sorted from blood, taken in a trial of the OX40 agonist ivuxolimab. This chain uses TRBV4-2 with TRBJ2-2; TRBD1 matches at 8 bases. The CDR3 DNA sequence: TGTGCCAGCAGCGGACAGGGACGGCGCACCGGGGAGCTGTTTTTT. Its protein is CASSGQGRRTGELFF.